This T cell receptor (beta chain) was sequenced for a study of Graves' ophthalmopathy and Graves' hyperthyroidism. Study-level results: For separating ophthalmopathy from stable hyperthyroidism, a 13-signature model gave around 86% sensitivity and approximately 80% specificity.

Investigators amplified TCR beta CDR3 regions from RNA transcripts. Investigators did first-round RT-PCR with HTBI primers, then second-round multiplex PCR. In TCRdb, the multiplex PCR reads were re-called with MiXCR into one record per CDR3 protein. In the table there are 1 million to 1.3 million distinct CDR3 sequences, less than 45% of which are singletons. CDR3 length: 11 amino acids. Trimming took 4 bases from V and 11 from J, leaving 11 bases between them. Comment on this clonotype: As yet, its antigen is unknown. This may be a read error, as it is one base from a much larger clone.

The chain recombines TRBV12-3 or TRBV12-4 with TRBJ1-1, with D perhaps TRBD1 (6 bases). Sequenced input: peripheral blood or thyroid tissue (not recorded which). The sequence was obtained from an adult man with Graves' hyperthyroidism. The CDR3 DNA sequence: TGTGCCAGCAGTTGGCAGGGGACCGCTTTCTTT. Translation gives CASSWQGTAFF.